The clone carrying this TCR beta chain was picked up a small number of times. This entry is derived from a study of blood T cell repertoires in COVID-19. Looking at the study overall: The origin of the acute and convalescent COVID-19 samples was the United States, Italy and Spain. Sources were T cells, B-cell-depleted T cells, or PBMCs; the material itself was cDNA or gDNA.

In the source study's methods: The assay estimated nucleated cells by amplifying reference gene primers. Sequencing was performed with immunoSEQ multiplex PCR; in TCRdb, only in-frame clones are kept and a portion is missing. V and J calls and clone size are those listed in that table; D and trimming were worked out from the DNA. The sample lists more than 85,000 clones, 75% to 80% occurring once. Germline V CDR1 and CDR2: LGHNA, YNFKEQ. This CDR3 has 19 amino acids. With V trimmed by 0 bases and J by 6 bases, 11 bases remained unmatched. Sequences were obtained from peripheral blood. This chain uses TRBV4-2 with TRBJ2-2, with 12 bases aligning to TRBD2. The source is a woman of 80 years or more with active or convalescent COVID-19. The CDR3 region is CASSQDPGASGRVAGELFF. The CDR3 nucleotides are TGTGCCAGCAGCCAAGACCCAGGGGCTAGCGGGAGGGTGGCCGGGGAGCTGTTTTTT.